This is a list of T cell receptor beta chains from one sample in a study of graft-versus-host responses after intestinal transplantation. Only in-frame clones appear in the TCRdb table, and some are missing; sequencing was by immunoSEQ multiplex PCR. The sample lists 15,000 or so clones; over 70% were seen once. Sequences were derived from PBMCs, sampled approximately 110 days after intestinal transplant. The receptors originated from a human patient who received an intestinal transplant, so some T cells may come from the graft donor. The CDR3 runs from the conserved cysteine through the conserved F or W.

v_call cdr3_aa
TRBV6-6 CASSPYRGDWDQPQHF
TRBV7-9 CASSSSVYSTDTQYF
TRBV4-1 CASKVAGGYNEQFF
TRBV11-1 CASSSPAGYNEQFF
TRBV4-1 CASSPEGTSGVFSYNEQFF
TRBV30 CAWSVGDTEAFF
TRBV25-1 CATIGRISTDTQYF
TRBV10-3 CAISENYEQYF
TRBV6-5 CASSYNGQTYEQYF
TRBV11-2 CASSLRGAVTYNEQFF
TRBV28 CASSLSLDLNTEAFF
TRBV9 CASSPRPGQLSGNTIYF
TRBV19 CASADRRGVGSYEQYF
TRBV4-3 CASSQDRFGNQPQHF
TRBV5-5 CASSLIADRGGDEQFF
TRBV19 CASSIGGSQGKLFF
TRBV11-2 CASSPYGAPGTQYF
TRBV5-1 CASSFQGIQYF
TRBV30 CACPFDRGLEEQFF
TRBV28 CASTLGGSFPYEQYF
TRBV7-2 CASSLTSGSYEQYF
TRBV6-1 CASGSQGAGANVLTF
TRBV10-3 CAISASYEQYF
TRBV18 CASSPWTSGIRRSYNEQFF
TRBV18 CASSPLPGVVYNEQFF
TRBV6-4 CASSAGTGGADTQYF
TRBV23-1 CASSQSMGLGNQPQHF
TRBV5-8 CASSFSGRRDTGELFF
TRBV27 CASGSGGTYEQYF
TRBV19 CASSIDPQRSYNEQFF
TRBV4-2 CASSQRLALQETQHF
TRBV11-2 CASRTGLAGLFSYNEQFF
TRBV28 CASSFRPASGYNEQFF
TRBV28 CASSLSDGYLKQETQYF
TRBV6-5 CASSETGNQPQHF
TRBV27 CASSGYPNYEQYF
TRBV27 CASSLWGQGTNQPQHF
TRBV19 CASSEDRAAYNEQFF
TRBV19 CASSIVYRLAEGGEQFF
TRBV11-2 CASSLVTGELFF
TRBV27 CASSFRADRRLVEAFF
TRBV7-9 CASSPRAGELFF
TRBV5-1 CASSPIPGTQYGYTF
TRBV15 CATGPAIGHNEQFF
TRBV23-1 CASSQPGTVLMNTEAFF
TRBV5-1 CASSLWTTYNEQFF
TRBV7-2 CASSPFHSTDTQYF
TRBV28 CASSFDPSYNEQFF
TRBV9 CASSPQSREDNEQFF
TRBV6-5 CASSYSWTDGNTIYF
TRBV5-6 CASSPPGTGVTSSYNEQFF